In this sample, the clone carrying this T cell receptor (beta chain) turned up a few times. Time point meaning: neoterminal ileum biopsy at postoperative endoscopy, about 6 months after surgery. Included were adult ileal or ileocolonic Crohn's patients indicated for ileocolonic resection. This sample was taken from a study of T cell repertoires in ileal Crohn's disease. Study summary: At surgery, around 36% of patients smoked, with median disease duration roughly 7.7 years. At postoperative colonoscopy, neoterminal ileum biopsies were taken as M6.

Per sample, about 480 nanograms of biopsy DNA were TCRB immunosequenced. The data were produced by immunoSEQ multiplex PCR, yet TCRdb's version contains in-frame clones alone and is incomplete. The top ten clones hold around 8% of a sample with more than 3,500 clones, more than 65% of them seen once. V lost 8 bases to trimming and J lost 6 bases, with 20 bases between them. CDR1 and CDR2 (germline): MNHEY, SMNVEV (reference sequence). This CDR3 contains 15 residues. The clonotype was recovered from an adult with Crohn's disease. The chain is built from TRBV27 and TRBJ1-5, with a possible D match to TRBD1 (5 bases). Source material: ileal tissue. The CDR3 DNA reads as TGTGCCAGCCGTAAGGTGCCAGGGAGGGGTCAGCCCCAGCATTTT. It codes for CASRKVPGRGQPQHF.